This entry lists 16 T cell receptor beta chains sequenced from one sample in a study of blood T cell repertoires in COVID-19. Libraries were prepared by immunoSEQ multiplex PCR; TCRdb keeps only in-frame clonotypes and omits some of them. This table has about 210,000 clones, approximately 90% appearing once. Sequenced input: peripheral blood. The receptors derive from a woman between 35 and 50 years old with acute or convalescent COVID-19.

The chain is built from TRBV27 and TRBJ2-1; weak D call: TRBD1 (5 bases). This CDR3 contains 13 residues. Trimming pared 4 bases from V and 3 bases from J, leaving 7 bases between. Germline-derived CDR1 and CDR2 are MNHEY and SMNVEV (reference sequence). DNA of the CDR3: TGTGCCAGCAGTTCACAGGTCTACAATGAGCAGTTCTTC. It encodes CASSSQVYNEQFF.

The V gene is TRBV28, the J gene TRBJ1-2; a possible D gene is TRBD1 (6 bases). V was trimmed by 7 bases and J by 0 bases, leaving 12 bases between them. Germline assignment: CDR1 MDHEN and CDR2 SYDVKM. The CDR3 length is 14 residues. For the CDR3, the DNA is TGTGCCAGCAACCCCGGACAGCCTAACTATGGCTACACCTTC. Its translation: CASNPGQPNYGYTF.

The chain couples TRBV5-1 to TRBJ2-7, with TRBD1 identical over 10 bases. V lost 0 bases to trimming and J lost 6 bases; unmatched junction nucleotides: 6. Germline lookup yields CDR1 SGHRS and CDR2 YFSETQ. The CDR3 consists of 15 residues. The CDR3 protein is CASSLGTGGAAEQYV. The DNA of the CDR3 is TGCGCCAGCAGCTTGGGGACAGGGGGGGCGGCCGAGCAGTACGTC.

This rearrangement joins TRBV2 to TRBJ2-1; 9 nucleotides align to TRBD1. CDR1 and CDR2 from the germline V gene are SNHLY and FYNNEI. The length of the CDR3 is 15 residues. V lost 6 bases and J lost 1; bases outside the gene matches: 4. The CDR3 spells CASRPGTGSYNEQFF. In nucleotides, the CDR3 is TGTGCCAGCAGGCCCGGGACAGGGTCCTACAATGAGCAGTTCTTC.

This clone appeared a few times. The chain is built from TRBV11-2 and TRBJ1-2; no clear D. Between the trimmed V and J ends, which lost 0 bases and 8 bases, there was a span of 16 bases. Germline loops: CDR1 SGHAT, CDR2 FQNNGV. This CDR3 has 15 residues. CDR3 sequence reads: CASSLDRAAGEGYTF. The CDR3 DNA sequence: TGTGCCAGCAGCTTAGATCGAGCTGCCGGGGAGGGCTACACCTTC.

V gene TRBV15 combines with J gene TRBJ1-1, with D hard to call. Germline V CDR1 and CDR2: LNHNV, YYDKDF (reference sequence). Trimming took off 0 bases at V and 7 bases at J, with 15 bases between the two ends. The CDR3 is 15 residues long. The CDR3, as DNA: TGTGCCACCAGCAGAGATACGAGGGCGGTGAGTGAAGCTTTCTTT. This translates into CATSRDTRAVSEAFF.

The chain links TRBV18 to TRBJ1-2; D is possibly TRBD1 (6 bases). The CDR3 sequence is 15 residues long. CDR1 is KGHSH, CDR2 LQKENI, per germline. V was cut by 6 bases and J by 8 bases, with 22 bases left in between. The CDR3 loop reads CASSRTGTLSGGYTF. The CDR3 bases are TGTGCCAGCTCTCGAACAGGGACCTTATCAGGGGGCTACACCTTC.

The chain recombines TRBV19 with TRBJ1-5; 7 nucleotides line up with TRBD1. Germline trimming cut 7 bases from V and 6 bases from J; bases unmatched to any gene: 18. Germline V gene lookup returns CDR1 LNHDA and CDR2 SQIVND (reference sequence). This CDR3 comprises 17 residues. DNA for the CDR3: TGTGCCAGTACCTCAAGTCCTTGGGCAGGGGGAAGTCAGCCCCAGCATTTT. As protein: CASTSSPWAGGSQPQHF.

The chain has TRBV9 and TRBJ1-5; D call uncertain. This CDR3 comprises 15 residues. Germline V gives CDR1 SGDLS, CDR2 YYNGEE. Trimming removed 0 bases from V and 4 bases from J, with 11 bases in between. The CDR3 region is CASSVGIQDNQPQHF. CDR3 DNA sequence: TGTGCCAGCAGCGTAGGTATTCAGGATAATCAGCCCCAGCATTTT.

The gene calls are TRBV7-9 and TRBJ1-2; the D is unclear. This CDR3 has 12 amino acids. Looked up from germline, CDR1 is SEHNR and CDR2 is FQNEAQ (reference sequence). CDR3 sequence (DNA): TGTGCGTTCGACGAAGGAGGCTATGGCTACACCTTC. Translated: CAFDEGGYGYTF.

The rearrangement joins TRBV2 to TRBJ2-1; D possibly corresponds to TRBD2 (6 bases). The CDR3 has 13 residues. The V gene lost 5 bases and the J gene lost 7 bases, with 12 bases spanning the gap. Per the germline V gene, CDR1 is SNHLY and CDR2 is FYNNEI. The CDR3 loop is CASSQPAGNEQFF. The CDR3 DNA reads TGTGCCAGCAGTCAGCCCGCGGGGAATGAGCAGTTCTTC.

The chain recombines TRBV7-9 with TRBJ2-3; D might be TRBD1 (6 bases). CDR1 and CDR2 (germline): SEHNR, FQNEAQ (reference sequence). There are 13 residues in the CDR3. The V gene lost 6 bases and the J gene lost 4 bases, with 11 bases spanning the gap. The CDR3: CASRNPGADTQYF. CDR3 DNA: TGTGCCAGCAGAAACCCAGGGGCAGATACGCAGTATTTT. Full variable domain (outside the CDR3, taken from reference TRBV7-9 and TRBJ2-3): DTGVSQNPRHKITKRGQNVTFRCDPISEHNRLYWYRQTLGQGPEFLTYFQNEAQLEKSRLLSDRFSAERPKGSFSTLEIQRTEQGDSAMYLCASRNPGADTQYFGPGTRLTVL.

V and J are TRBV7-2 and TRBJ2-3; 13 nucleotides match TRBD2. Germline CDR1 reads SGHTA; CDR2 reads FQGNSA. CDR3 length: 18 residues. With 4 bases clipped from V and 0 bases from J, the junction kept 7 bases outside the gene matches. This CDR3 is CASSSRLAGGSSTDTQYF. As DNA, the CDR3 is TGTGCCAGCAGCTCCCGACTAGCGGGGGGATCTAGCACAGATACGCAGTATTTT. Full variable domain (remainder filled in from reference TRBV7-2 and TRBJ2-3): GAGVSQSPSNKVTEKGKDVELRCDPISGHTALYWYRQSLGQGLEFLIYFQGNSAPDKSGLPSDRFSAERTGGSVSTLTIQRTQQEDSAVYLCASSSRLAGGSSTDTQYFGPGTRLTVL.

The chain couples TRBV3-1 (or the pseudogene TRBV3-2) to TRBJ2-1; 13 bases map to TRBD2. The V gene's germline CDR1 is LGHDT and CDR2 YNNKEL (reference sequence). Germline trimming cut 3 bases from V and 3 bases from J; bases unmatched to any gene: 8. This CDR3 comprises 18 residues. CDR3 protein: CASSHPGTSGAFYNEQFF. The DNA for the CDR3 is TGTGCCAGCAGCCATCCCGGGACTAGCGGGGCCTTCTACAATGAGCAGTTCTTC.

This chain uses TRBV4-2 with TRBJ1-3; 10 bases fit TRBD1. V dropped 1 base and J dropped 4; count of bases not matched to a gene: 4. Germline V CDR1 and CDR2: LGHNA, YNFKEQ. This CDR3 region has 16 residues. The DNA of the CDR3 is TGTGCCAGCAGCCAAGGACAGGGGGCCGAAGGAAACACCATATATTTT. It codes for CASSQGQGAEGNTIYF.

The chain carries TRBV14 and TRBJ2-3, with 9 nucleotides matching TRBD2. This CDR3 contains 15 residues. The germline gives CDR1 SGHDN, CDR2 FVKESK. With V trimmed by 6 bases and J by 1 base, 5 bases remained unmatched. CDR3 coding DNA: TGTGCCAGCAGTAAGCGGGGGGCGGGCACAGATACGCAGTATTTT. It is translated as CASSKRGAGTDTQYF.